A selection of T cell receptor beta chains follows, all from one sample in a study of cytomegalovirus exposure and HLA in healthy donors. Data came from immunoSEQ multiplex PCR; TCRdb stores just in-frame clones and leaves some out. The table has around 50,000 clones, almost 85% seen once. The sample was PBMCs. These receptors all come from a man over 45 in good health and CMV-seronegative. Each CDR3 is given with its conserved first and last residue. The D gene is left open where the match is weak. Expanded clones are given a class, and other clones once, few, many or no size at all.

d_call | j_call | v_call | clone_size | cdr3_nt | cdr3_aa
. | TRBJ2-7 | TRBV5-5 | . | TGTGCCAGCAGCTTGTGGGGGGACCTCTACGAGCAGTACTTC | CASSLWGDLYEQYF
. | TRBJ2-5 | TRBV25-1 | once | TGTGCCAGCAGTGGAGACAGGACCCGAGAGACCCAGTACTTC | CASSGDRTRETQYF
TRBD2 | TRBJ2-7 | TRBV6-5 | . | TGTGCCAGCAGTACCCCCTTGGGGGGGACCTACGAGCAGTACTTC | CASSTPLGGTYEQYF
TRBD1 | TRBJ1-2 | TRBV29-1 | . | TGCAGCTACCGGACTACGGGACAGGGGGCAAATGGCTACACCTTC | CSYRTTGQGANGYTF
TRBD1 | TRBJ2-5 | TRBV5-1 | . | TGCGCCAGCAGCTTGCTTACCTCCGGGACAGGGAGAGAGACCCAGTACTTC | CASSLLTSGTGRETQYF
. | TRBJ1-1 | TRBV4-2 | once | TGTGCCAGCAGCCAAGATAGGGGGATGAACACTGAAGCTTTCTTT | CASSQDRGMNTEAFF
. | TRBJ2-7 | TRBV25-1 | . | TGTGCCAGCAGTGACAGGATCCCCCCCTACGAGCAGTACTTC | CASSDRIPPYEQYF
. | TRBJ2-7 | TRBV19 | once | TGTGCCAGTAGACCACGACAGGTCTCCTACGAGCAGTACTTC | CASRPRQVSYEQYF
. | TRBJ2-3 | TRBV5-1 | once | TGCGCCAGCAGCTTGGGACTAGTTCTTTTGGCAGATACGCAGTATTTT | CASSLGLVLLADTQYF
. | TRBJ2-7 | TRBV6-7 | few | TGTGCCAGCACGCCGGCTGAGGTAGGCCGCCTCTACGAGCAGTACTTC | CASTPAEVGRLYEQYF
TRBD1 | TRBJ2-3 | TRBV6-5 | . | TGTGCCAGCAGTTACTCAGGGACAGGTCGCGCAGATACGCAGTATTTT | CASSYSGTGRADTQYF
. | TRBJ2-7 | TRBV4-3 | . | TGCGCCAGCAGCCAAGATCGGGGTTCCGAGCAGTACTTC | CASSQDRGSEQYF
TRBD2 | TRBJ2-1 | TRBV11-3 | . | TGTGCCAGCAGCTCGAGCCCCGTGGAGATGGGGGGGGAGGAGCAGTTCTTC | CASSSSPVEMGGEEQFF
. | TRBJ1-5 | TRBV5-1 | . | TGCGCCAGCAGCCCTGGAGGGCACCCCTATAGCAATCAGCCCCAGCATTTT | CASSPGGHPYSNQPQHF
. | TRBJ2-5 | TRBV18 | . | TGTGCCAGCTCACCCCCCGGGGAGACCCAGTACTTC | CASSPPGETQYF
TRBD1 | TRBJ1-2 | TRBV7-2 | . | TGTGCCAGCAGCTCCCCAGGGACAGGGGACACCGCTTATGGCTACACCTTC | CASSSPGTGDTAYGYTF
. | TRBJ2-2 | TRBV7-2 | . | TGTGCCAGCAGCTTAACAACAGGGTCGGGCACCGGGGAGCTGTTTTTT | CASSLTTGSGTGELFF
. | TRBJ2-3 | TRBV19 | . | TGTGCCAGTAGTCATCGACAGACAGATACGCAGTATTTT | CASSHRQTDTQYF
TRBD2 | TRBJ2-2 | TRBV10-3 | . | TGTGCCATCAGTGAGACTAGCGGGGGCGGGGAGCTGTTTTTT | CAISETSGGGELFF
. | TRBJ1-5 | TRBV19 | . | TGTGCCAGTAGTAGTTCGGTGTATCAGCCCCAGCATTTT | CASSSSVYQPQHF
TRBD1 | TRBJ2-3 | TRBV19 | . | TGTGCCAGTAGTATCTCAGGGGGCAGTTACTCTAGCACAGATACGCAGTATTTT | CASSISGGSYSSTDTQYF
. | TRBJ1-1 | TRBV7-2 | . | TGTGCCAGCAGCTTCTACGGCGGTGAGAACACTGAAGCTTTCTTT | CASSFYGGENTEAFF
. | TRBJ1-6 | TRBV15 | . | TGTGCCACCAGCAGAGATGAGGATTCACCCCTCCACTTT | CATSRDEDSPLHF
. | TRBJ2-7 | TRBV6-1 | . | TGTGCCAGCAGTGAGGCTAGCTACGAGCAGTACTTC | CASSEASYEQYF
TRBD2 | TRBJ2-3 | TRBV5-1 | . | TGCGCCAGCAGACGATCATCGGGGGGGACTAGCACAGATACGCAGTATTTT | CASRRSSGGTSTDTQYF
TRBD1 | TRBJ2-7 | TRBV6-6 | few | TGTGCCAGCAGCAAAGCCCCGGACAGGTCCGAGCAGTACTTC | CASSKAPDRSEQYF
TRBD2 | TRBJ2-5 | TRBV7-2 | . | TGTGCCAGCAGCCGACTAGCGCAAGAGACCCAGTACTTC | CASSRLAQETQYF
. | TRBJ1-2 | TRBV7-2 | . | TGTGCCAGCAGCTTTTTTAGACTTAACTATGGCTACACCTTC | CASSFFRLNYGYTF
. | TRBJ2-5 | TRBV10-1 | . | TGCGCCAGCAGCGATGGAGGGGGCTCCCAAGAGACCCAGTACTTC | CASSDGGGSQETQYF
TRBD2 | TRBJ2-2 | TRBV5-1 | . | TGCGCCAGCAGCTTGGTAGTAGCGGGGGGGCGTGCCACCGGGGAGCTGTTTTTT | CASSLVVAGGRATGELFF
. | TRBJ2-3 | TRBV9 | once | TGTGCCAGCAGCGTAGAGGTCCCCCAGGGTACGCAGTATTTT | CASSVEVPQGTQYF
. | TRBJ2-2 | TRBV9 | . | TGTGCCAGCACCCCGTTGGGGGAGCTGTTTTTT | CASTPLGELFF
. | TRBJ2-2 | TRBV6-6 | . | TGTGCCAGCAGTCCCGACAGCACCGGGGAGCTGTTTTTT | CASSPDSTGELFF
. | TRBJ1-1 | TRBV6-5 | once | TGTGCCAGCAGTACGGATACAGGGACTGAAGCTTTCTTT | CASSTDTGTEAFF
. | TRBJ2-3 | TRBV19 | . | TGTGCCAGTAGTATAGTGGGGCAGCCTAGCACAGATACGCAGTATTTT | CASSIVGQPSTDTQYF
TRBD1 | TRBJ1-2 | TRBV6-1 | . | TGTGCCAGCAGGGGGACAGGGGGCTTAAGTGGCTACACCTTC | CASRGTGGLSGYTF
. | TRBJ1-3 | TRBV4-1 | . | TGCGCCAGCAGGGGCGCAGGTCTTGGGCTCTCTGGAAACACCATATATTTT | CASRGAGLGLSGNTIYF
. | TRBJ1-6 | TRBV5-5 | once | TGTGCCAGCAGCGTGACACCCGCTATACGCAATTCACCCCTCCACTTT | CASSVTPAIRNSPLHF
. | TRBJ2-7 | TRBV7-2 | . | TGTGCCAGCAGCTTAAGCTCGGCAGGCTCCTACGAGCAGTACTTC | CASSLSSAGSYEQYF
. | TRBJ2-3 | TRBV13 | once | TGTGCCAGCAGCTTGGTTCAGGGAAGCACAGATACGCAGTATTTT | CASSLVQGSTDTQYF
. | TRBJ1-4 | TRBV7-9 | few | TGTGCCAGCAGCTCGGGTCGGGAAAAACTGTTTTTT | CASSSGREKLFF
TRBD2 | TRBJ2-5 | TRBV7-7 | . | TGTGCCAGCAGTCCAAGCGGGGAGGGCGAGACCCAGTACTTC | CASSPSGEGETQYF
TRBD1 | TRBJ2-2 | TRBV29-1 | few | TGCAGCGCCGAGACGGGGACAGGGACGCCCGGGGAGCTGTTTTTT | CSAETGTGTPGELFF
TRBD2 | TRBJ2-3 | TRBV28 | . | TGTGCCAGCAGTAGCGGGGCCCCATTGGTTACGCAGTATTTT | CASSSGAPLVTQYF
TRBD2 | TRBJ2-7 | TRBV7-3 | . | TGTGCCAGCAGCTTTGGCGGGGGCGAGCAGTACTTC | CASSFGGGEQYF
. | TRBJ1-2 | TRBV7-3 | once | TGTGCCAGCGGCCTCGGAGACCGAAACTATGGCTACACCTTC | CASGLGDRNYGYTF
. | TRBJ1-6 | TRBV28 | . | TGTGCCAGCAGTTTATCGGGGGGACTCGGCTATAATTCACCCCTCCACTTT | CASSLSGGLGYNSPLHF
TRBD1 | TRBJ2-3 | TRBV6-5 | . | TGTGCCAGCAGTTACTCGGGACAGGTCACAGATACGCAGTATTTT | CASSYSGQVTDTQYF
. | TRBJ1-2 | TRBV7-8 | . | TGTGCCAGCAGCTTAGATATGCGGAACTATGGCTACACCTTC | CASSLDMRNYGYTF
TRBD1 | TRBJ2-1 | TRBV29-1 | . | TGCAGCGTTTGGTCCCAGGGGGCAGGTAATGAGCAGTTCTTC | CSVWSQGAGNEQFF
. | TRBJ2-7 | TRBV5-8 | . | TGTGCCAGCAGCTTGGAGGGGGTTCCGGGTTACGAGCAGTACTTC | CASSLEGVPGYEQYF
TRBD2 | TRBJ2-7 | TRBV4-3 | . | TGCGCCAGCAGCCAAGAACTAGCGGGGTCTAGCTCCTACGAGCAGTACTTC | CASSQELAGSSSYEQYF
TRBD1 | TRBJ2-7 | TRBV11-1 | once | TGTGCCAGCAGCTGGGGACAGGGCGTTGAGCAGTACTTC | CASSWGQGVEQYF
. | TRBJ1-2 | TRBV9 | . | TGTGCCAGCAGCGTATGGAGGAGAGGCGGCTACACCTTC | CASSVWRRGGYTF
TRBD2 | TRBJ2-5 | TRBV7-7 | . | TGTGCCAGCAGCCTAACGCCGGGACTAGTATCGGGAGAGACCCAGTACTTC | CASSLTPGLVSGETQYF
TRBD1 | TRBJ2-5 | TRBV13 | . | TGTGCCAGCAAAGACAGGGGGCGAGAGACCCAGTACTTC | CASKDRGRETQYF
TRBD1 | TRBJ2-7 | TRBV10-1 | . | TGCGCCAGCAGTGAGCGGACAGGGCTGAAATCCTACGAGCAGTACTTC | CASSERTGLKSYEQYF
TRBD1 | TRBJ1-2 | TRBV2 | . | TGTGCCAGCAGTGAACTAACAGGGGGCGCTTATGGCTACACCTTC | CASSELTGGAYGYTF
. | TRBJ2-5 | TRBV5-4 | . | TGTGCCAGCAGCCCTGGTGGCACACCCCAAGAGACCCAGTACTTC | CASSPGGTPQETQYF